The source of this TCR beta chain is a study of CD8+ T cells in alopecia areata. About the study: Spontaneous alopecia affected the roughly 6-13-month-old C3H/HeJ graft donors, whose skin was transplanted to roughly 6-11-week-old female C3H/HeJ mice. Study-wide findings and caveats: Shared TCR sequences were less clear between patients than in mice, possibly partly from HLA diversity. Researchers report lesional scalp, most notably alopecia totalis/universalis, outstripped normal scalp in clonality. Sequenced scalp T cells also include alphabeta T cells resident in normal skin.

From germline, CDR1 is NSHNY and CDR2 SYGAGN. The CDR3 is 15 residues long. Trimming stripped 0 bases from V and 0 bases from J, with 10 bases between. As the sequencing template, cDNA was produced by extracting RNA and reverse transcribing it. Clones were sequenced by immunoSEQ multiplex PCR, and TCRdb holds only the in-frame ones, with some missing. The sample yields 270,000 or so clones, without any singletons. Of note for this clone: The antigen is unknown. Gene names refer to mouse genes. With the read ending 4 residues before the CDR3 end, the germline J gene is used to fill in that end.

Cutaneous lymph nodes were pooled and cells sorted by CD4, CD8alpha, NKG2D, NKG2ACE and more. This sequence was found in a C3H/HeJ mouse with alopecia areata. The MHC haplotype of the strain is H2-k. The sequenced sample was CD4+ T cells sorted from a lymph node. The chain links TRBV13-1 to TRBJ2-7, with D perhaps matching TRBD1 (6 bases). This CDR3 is CASSDAGVGSYEQYF. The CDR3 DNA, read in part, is TGTGCCAGCAGTGATGCAGGGGTAGGCTCCTAT.